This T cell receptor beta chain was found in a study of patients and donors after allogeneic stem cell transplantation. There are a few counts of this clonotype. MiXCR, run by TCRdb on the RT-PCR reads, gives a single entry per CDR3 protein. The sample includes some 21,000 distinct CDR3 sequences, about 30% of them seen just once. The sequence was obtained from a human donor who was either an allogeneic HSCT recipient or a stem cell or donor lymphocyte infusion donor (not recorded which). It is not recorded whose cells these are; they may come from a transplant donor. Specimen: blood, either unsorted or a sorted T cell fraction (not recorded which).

CDR3 nucleotide sequence: TGCGCCAGCAGTGGGAGAATAGAAGGCGAGCAGTACTTC. Translation: CASSGRIEGEQYF. The V call is TRBV5-1, the J call TRBJ2-7; perhaps TRBD2 as D (5 bases). V lost 5 bases to trimming and J lost 6 bases, with 15 bases between them. Looked up from germline, CDR1 is SGHRS and CDR2 is YFSETQ. The CDR3 is made up of 13 amino acids.